The 19 T cell receptor beta chains reported below all come from one sample, sequenced in a study of T-cell memory formation after mild COVID-19. TCRdb redid the calling of the 5' RACE reads with MiXCR, one entry per CDR3 protein. The sample includes about 320,000 distinct CDR3 sequences, roughly 13% of them seen just once. Sequencing was carried out using PBMCs or a T cell subset sorted from them (not recorded which). Receptor source: a man younger than 30 who had mild COVID-19 (a few samples of this study predate the infection). Cell type and time point are not known.

The CDR3 nucleotides read TGTGCCAGCAGCGTAGGAACCCGACTAGCGGAAGAGACCCAGTACTTC. Translating it yields CASSVGTRLAEETQYF. The chain couples TRBV9 to TRBJ2-5; TRBD2 matches 9 bases. CDR1 SGDLS and CDR2 YYNGEE come from the germline V gene. V was pared by 0 bases and J by 3 bases, with 6 bases of the junction left unmatched. The CDR3 loop spans 16 amino acids.

The rearrangement uses TRBV24-1 and TRBJ2-1, with 7 bases aligning to TRBD1. The CDR3 is 12 residues long. V lost 9 bases and J lost 4; bases outside the gene matches: 2. Germline V gene lookup returns CDR1 KGHDR and CDR2 SFDVKD. The CDR3 is CATGTEYNEQFF. CDR3 nucleotides: TGTGCCACCGGGACAGAATACAATGAGCAGTTCTTC.

The chain has TRBV7-2 and TRBJ2-3; D uncertain. Trimming took off 5 bases at V and 2 bases at J, with 17 bases between the two ends. CDR3 length: 16 amino acids. Germline V gene sequence: CDR1 SGHTA, CDR2 FQGNSA. CDR3 nucleotides: TGTGCCAGCAGCCCCCAGACTGGATCCATCACAGATACGCAGTATTTT. Translated, it gives CASSPQTGSITDTQYF.

This clonotype was detected only a few times. CDR3 in DNA: TGCGCCAGCAGCCTAGGGACAGCGGGGGGGCATACGCAGTATTTT. Translation gives CASSLGTAGGHTQYF. The chain couples TRBV4-3 to TRBJ2-3, with 10 nucleotides matching TRBD2. The V and J ends lost 4 bases and 7 bases, in that order; junction bases with no gene match: 8. The CDR3 is 15 amino acids. Germline lookup yields CDR1 LGHNA and CDR2 YSLEER.

This rearrangement joins TRBV20-1 to TRBJ1-2, with TRBD1 identical over 7 bases. Per the germline V gene, CDR1 is DFQATT and CDR2 is SNEGSKA (reference sequence). The CDR3 runs 13 residues. With 0 bases clipped from V and 10 bases from J, the junction kept 8 bases outside the gene matches. The CDR3 protein is CSARDPRQGDYTF. Here the CDR3 DNA reads TGCAGTGCTAGAGATCCCCGACAGGGTGACTACACCTTC.

This clonotype came up once. CDR3 nucleotides: TGCAGCGTTGAGGAGGGACCGGGCGCTGAAGCTTTCTTT. This translates into CSVEEGPGAEAFF. The rearrangement links TRBV29-1 to TRBJ1-1, with D perhaps matching TRBD1 (5 bases). Trimming shortened V by 3 bases and J by 6 bases, and 14 bases separated the two germline ends. The germline gives CDR1 SQVTM, CDR2 ANQGSEA. The CDR3 extends over 13 amino acids. The entire variable domain, with the rest obtained from reference TRBV29-1 and TRBJ1-1, is as follows: SAVISQKPSRDICQRGTSLTIQCQVDSQVTMMFWYRQQPGQSLTLIATANQGSEATYESGFVIDKFPISRPNLTFSTLTVSNMSPEDSSIYLCSVEEGPGAEAFFGQGTRLTVV.

The chain joins TRBV4-2 to TRBJ1-4, with TRBD1 identical over 7 bases. Germline V gene data show CDR1 as LGHNA and CDR2 as YNFKEQ. This CDR3 has 14 residues. The J segment lost 8 bases and the V segment lost 4 bases, leaving 7 bases of the junction unmatched. The CDR3 loop is CASSPETGLEKLFF. CDR3 nucleotide sequence: TGTGCCAGCAGCCCAGAGACAGGGTTGGAAAAACTGTTTTTT.

This rearrangement joins TRBV20-1 to TRBJ1-2; no clear D. The V end lost 6 bases, the J end lost 0 bases, and 8 bases lay between the germline ends. The CDR3 is 12 residues long. From germline, CDR1 is DFQATT and CDR2 SNEGSKA (reference sequence). In nucleotides, the CDR3 is TGCAGTGCCGAGGCATCTAACTATGGCTACACCTTC. Its protein product is CSAEASNYGYTF.

This chain's CDR3 is CASSPVLGTTNHNEQFF. CDR3 sequence (DNA): TGTGCCAGCAGCCCCGTGTTAGGCACGACCAATCACAATGAGCAGTTCTTC. This chain uses TRBV7-2 with TRBJ2-1, with unresolved D. The CDR3 runs 17 residues. The V end lost 5 bases, the J end lost 5 bases, and 22 bases lay between the germline ends. The germline CDR1 and CDR2 sequences are SGHTA and FQGNSA.

This clonotype turned up a few times. CDR3 loop: CASRPPGRGSNYGYTF. The CDR3 DNA reads TGTGCCAGCAGACCGCCAGGGAGGGGATCGAACTATGGCTACACCTTC. The chain carries TRBV11-2 and TRBJ1-2; D might be TRBD1 (5 bases). The CDR3 runs 16 residues. Germline V CDR1 and CDR2: SGHAT, FQNNGV. V was trimmed by 6 bases and J by 2 bases, leaving 19 bases between them.

V is TRBV18 and J is TRBJ2-7; 11 positions agree with TRBD1. The germline gives CDR1 KGHSH, CDR2 LQKENI. V lost 4 bases and J lost 0; bases outside the gene matches: 11. The CDR3 runs to 18 residues. CDR3 amino acids: CASSRSRTGGTASYEQYF. In DNA form, the CDR3 reads TGTGCCAGCTCACGGTCCAGGACAGGGGGCACCGCCTCCTACGAGCAGTACTTC.

Written as DNA, the CDR3 is TGTGCCAGCAGTGAACCGACAGGCAGGTGGTCGAATACGCAGTATTTT. Protein: CASSEPTGRWSNTQYF. The V and J genes are TRBV6-1 and TRBJ2-3; possible D gene TRBD1, 6 bases. The V end was cut by 2 bases, the J end by 7 bases, with 19 bases between. The germline gives CDR1 MNHNS, CDR2 SASEGT. This CDR3 has 16 residues.

This chain connects TRBV28 to TRBJ2-3; D is ambiguous. The V and J ends lost 3 bases and 5 bases respectively, with 9 bases between them. The CDR3 runs to 13 residues. Germline loops: CDR1 MDHEN, CDR2 SYDVKM. CDR3 protein: CASSFTSGDTQYF. The CDR3 nucleotides are TGTGCCAGCAGTTTCACCTCCGGAGATACGCAGTATTTT. Full variable domain (remainder filled in from reference TRBV28 and TRBJ2-3): DVKVTQSSRYLVKRTGEKVFLECVQDMDHENMFWYRQDPGLGLRLIYFSYDVKMKEKGDIPEGYSVSREKKERFSLILESASTNQTSMYLCASSFTSGDTQYFGPGTRLTVL.

The sample holds a few counts of this clonotype. The genes are TRBV19 and TRBJ1-1, with 10 bases fitting TRBD1. The CDR3 has 12 residues. V lost 6 bases and J lost 9; bases outside the gene matches: 4. Germline assignment: CDR1 LNHDA and CDR2 SQIVND (reference sequence). The CDR3 region is CASRDRGTQAFF. The DNA for the CDR3 is TGTGCCAGTAGGGACAGGGGGACTCAAGCTTTCTTT.

This clonotype has a handful of counts. The chain employs TRBV7-9 and TRBJ1-6; D may be TRBD1 (5 bases). The V gene's germline CDR1 is SEHNR and CDR2 FQNEAQ (reference sequence). The CDR3 spans 15 residues. V lost 5 bases and J 7 bases, leaving 15 bases between the germline ends. CDR3 protein: CASSRTDSRNSPLHF. The CDR3 nucleotides read TGTGCCAGCAGCCGTACCGACAGTCGGAATTCACCCCTCCACTTT.

This clonotype was counted only a few times. The gene calls are TRBV6-5 and TRBJ2-4; 10 nucleotides match TRBD2. Germline V gives CDR1 MNHEY, CDR2 SVGAGI. The CDR3 extends over 17 amino acids. V trimming: 5 bases; J trimming: 0 bases; junction bases outside the gene matches: 7. The CDR3 region is CASSLSSGGLAKNIQYF. CDR3 bases: TGTGCCAGCAGTCTCTCTAGCGGGGGCCTAGCCAAAAACATTCAGTACTTC.

The chain joins TRBV10-3 to TRBJ1-5; D remains unclear. CDR3 size: 15 residues. Trimming cost V 2 bases and J 0 bases, with 8 bases left between them. CDR1 is ENHRY and CDR2 is SYGVKD in the germline V gene. The CDR3 bases are TGTGCCATCAGTGAGAGGAGGGATAGCAATCAGCCCCAGCATTTT. Protein sequence: CAISERRDSNQPQHF.

This clonotype appeared once. The chain's CDR3 is CSARDLGQGADTIYF. The CDR3 DNA is TGCAGTGCTAGAGATCTGGGACAGGGGGCGGACACCATATATTTT. The chain links TRBV20-1 to TRBJ1-3; 12 bases align to TRBD1. CDR1 and CDR2 (germline): DFQATT, SNEGSKA (reference sequence). The CDR3 has 15 amino acids. Trimming removed 0 bases from V and 8 bases from J; junction bases left unmatched: 5.

This clonotype was found a few times. The chain couples TRBV7-9 to TRBJ2-3, with TRBD2 as a possible D gene (6 bases). The CDR3 loop spans 15 amino acids. Germline V gene sequence: CDR1 SEHNR, CDR2 FQNEAQ (reference sequence). The ends were cut back, 4 bases at V and 0 bases at J, with 11 bases in the middle. The CDR3 DNA reads as TGTGCCAGCAGCTCTGGACGGGAGAGCACAGATACGCAGTATTTT. Residues: CASSSGRESTDTQYF.